This T cell receptor beta chain derives from a study of beta chain features in type 1 diabetes. The sequenced template was cDNA made from the entire isolated RNA. Repertoires were generated with immunoSEQ multiplex PCR, while TCRdb's copy carries only in-frame clones and drops some. The sample consists of some 900,000 clones, roughly 15% of them appearing once. This CDR3 spans 14 amino acids. The V and J ends lost 1 base and 1 base respectively, with 8 bases between them. Germline V gene data show CDR1 as LNHNV and CDR2 as YYDKDF (reference sequence). Sorting gave populations that all exceeded 95% purity. Details on this clone: Other DNA sequences in the sample encode the same CDR3.

This chain joins TRBV15 and TRBJ2-7, with D possibly matching TRBD1 (6 bases). Material: naive CD4+ T cells from blood. This TCR came from a woman younger than 35 in good health. The CDR3 DNA is TGTGCCACCAGCAGAGCCAGGGGATCCTACGAGCAGTACTTC. Protein sequence: CATSRARGSYEQYF. The full variable domain, with the rest looked up from reference TRBV15 and TRBJ2-7, is DAMVIQNPRYQVTQFGKPVTLSCSQTLNHNVMYWYQQKSSQAPKLLFHYYDKDFNNEADTPDNFQSRRPNTSFCFLDIRSPGLGDTAMYLCATSRARGSYEQYFGPGTRLTVT.